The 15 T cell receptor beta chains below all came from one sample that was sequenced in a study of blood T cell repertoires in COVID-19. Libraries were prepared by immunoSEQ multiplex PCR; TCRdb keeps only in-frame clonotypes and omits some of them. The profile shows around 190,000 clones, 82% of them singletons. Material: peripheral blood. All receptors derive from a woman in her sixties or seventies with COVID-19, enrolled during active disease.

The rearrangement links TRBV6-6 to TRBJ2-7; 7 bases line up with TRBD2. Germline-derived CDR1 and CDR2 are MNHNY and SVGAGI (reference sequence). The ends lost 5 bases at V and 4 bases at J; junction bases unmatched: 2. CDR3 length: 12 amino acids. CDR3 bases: TGTGCCAGCAGTAGGGAGGGTTACGAGCAGTACGTC. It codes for CASSREGYEQYV.

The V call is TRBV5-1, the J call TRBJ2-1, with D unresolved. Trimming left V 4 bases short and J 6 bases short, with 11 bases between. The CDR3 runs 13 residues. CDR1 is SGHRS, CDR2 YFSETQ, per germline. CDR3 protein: CASSGGSSNEQFF. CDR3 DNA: TGCGCCAGCAGCGGTGGCAGTTCCAATGAGCAGTTCTTC.

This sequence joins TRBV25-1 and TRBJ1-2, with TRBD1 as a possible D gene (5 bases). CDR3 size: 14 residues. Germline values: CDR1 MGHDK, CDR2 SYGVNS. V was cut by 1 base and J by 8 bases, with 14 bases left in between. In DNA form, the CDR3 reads TGTGCCAGCAGTGAATTTAAGGGGCACAGGGGCTACACCTTC. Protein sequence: CASSEFKGHRGYTF.

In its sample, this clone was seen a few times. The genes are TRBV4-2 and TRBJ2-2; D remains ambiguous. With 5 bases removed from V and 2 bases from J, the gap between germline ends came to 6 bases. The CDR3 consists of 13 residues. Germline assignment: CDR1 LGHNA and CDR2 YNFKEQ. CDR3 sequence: CASSKPNTGELFF. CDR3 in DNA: TGTGCCAGCAGCAAGCCAAACACCGGGGAGCTGTTTTTT.

CDR3 bases: TGTGCCAGCAGCAACCGACAGGGGCGATTCTCTGGGGCCAACGTCCTGACTTTC. Translation: CASSNRQGRFSGANVLTF. This chain links TRBV9 with TRBJ2-6; 8 bases are shared with TRBD1. Unmatched junction bases numbered 9, after V lost 4 bases and J lost 0 bases. This CDR3 has 18 residues. CDR1 SGDLS and CDR2 YYNGEE come from the germline V gene.

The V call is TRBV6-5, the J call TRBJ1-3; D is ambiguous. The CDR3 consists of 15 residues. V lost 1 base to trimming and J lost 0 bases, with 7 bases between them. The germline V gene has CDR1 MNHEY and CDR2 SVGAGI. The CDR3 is CASSYFGVSGNTIYF. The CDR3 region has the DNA TGTGCCAGCAGTTACTTCGGGGTCTCTGGAAACACCATATATTTT.

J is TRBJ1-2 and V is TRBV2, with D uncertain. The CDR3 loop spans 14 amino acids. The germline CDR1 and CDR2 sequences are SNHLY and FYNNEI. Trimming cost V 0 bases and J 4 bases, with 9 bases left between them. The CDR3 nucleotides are TGTGCCAGCAGTGAAGCGCTTACGAGCTATGGCTACACCTTC. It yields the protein CASSEALTSYGYTF.

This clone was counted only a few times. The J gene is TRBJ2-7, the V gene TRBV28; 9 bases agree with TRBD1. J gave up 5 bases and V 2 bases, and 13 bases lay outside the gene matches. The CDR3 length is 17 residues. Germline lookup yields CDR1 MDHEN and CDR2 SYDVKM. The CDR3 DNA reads TGTGCCAGCAGTTTAAGTACTCCGGGACAGGGTTCCGACGAGCAGTACTTC. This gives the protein CASSLSTPGQGSDEQYF. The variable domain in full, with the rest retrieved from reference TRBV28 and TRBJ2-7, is DVKVTQSSRYLVKRTGEKVFLECVQDMDHENMFWYRQDPGLGLRLIYFSYDVKMKEKGDIPEGYSVSREKKERFSLILESASTNQTSMYLCASSLSTPGQGSDEQYFGPGTRLTVT.

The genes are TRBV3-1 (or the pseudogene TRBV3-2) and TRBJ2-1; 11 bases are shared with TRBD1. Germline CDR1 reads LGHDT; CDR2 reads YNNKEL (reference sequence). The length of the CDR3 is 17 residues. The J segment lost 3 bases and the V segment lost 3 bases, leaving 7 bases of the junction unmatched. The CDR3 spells CASSQGDRGALYNEQFF. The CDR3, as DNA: TGTGCCAGCAGCCAGGGGGACAGGGGGGCCCTCTACAATGAGCAGTTCTTC.

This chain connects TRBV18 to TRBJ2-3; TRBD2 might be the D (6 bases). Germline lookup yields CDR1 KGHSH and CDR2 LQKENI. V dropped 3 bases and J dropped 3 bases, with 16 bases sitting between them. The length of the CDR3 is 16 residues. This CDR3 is CASSPLGGALTDTQYF. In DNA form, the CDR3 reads TGTGCCAGCTCACCGTTGGGGGGAGCTCTAACAGATACGCAGTATTTT.

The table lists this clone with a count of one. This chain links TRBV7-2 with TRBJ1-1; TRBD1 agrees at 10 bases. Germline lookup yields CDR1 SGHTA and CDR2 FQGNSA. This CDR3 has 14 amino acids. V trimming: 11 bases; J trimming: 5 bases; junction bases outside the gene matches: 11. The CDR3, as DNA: TGTGCCGGGGACAGGGGCCTCGGGATAACTGAAGCTTTCTTT. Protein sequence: CAGDRGLGITEAFF.

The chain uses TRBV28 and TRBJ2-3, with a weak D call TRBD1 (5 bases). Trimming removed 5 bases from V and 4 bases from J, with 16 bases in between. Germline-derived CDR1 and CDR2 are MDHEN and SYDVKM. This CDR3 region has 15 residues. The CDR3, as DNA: TGTGCCAGCAGTCGCAAGGGGTATGGGGCAGATACGCAGTATTTT. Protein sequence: CASSRKGYGADTQYF.

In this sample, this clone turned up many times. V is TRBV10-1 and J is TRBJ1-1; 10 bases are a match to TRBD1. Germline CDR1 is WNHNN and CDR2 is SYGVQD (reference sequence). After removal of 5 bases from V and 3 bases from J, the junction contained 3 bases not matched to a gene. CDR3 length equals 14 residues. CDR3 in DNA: TGCGCCAGCAGTCCGGGACAGGGGTACACTGAAGCTTTCTTT. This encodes CASSPGQGYTEAFF.

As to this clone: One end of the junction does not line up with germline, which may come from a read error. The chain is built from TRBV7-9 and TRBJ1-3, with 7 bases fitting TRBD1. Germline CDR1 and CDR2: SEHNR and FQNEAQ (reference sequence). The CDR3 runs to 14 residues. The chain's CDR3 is CASSLDSGGSTIYF. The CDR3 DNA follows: TGTGCCAGCAGCTTAGATTCAGGGGGAAGCACCATATATTTT.

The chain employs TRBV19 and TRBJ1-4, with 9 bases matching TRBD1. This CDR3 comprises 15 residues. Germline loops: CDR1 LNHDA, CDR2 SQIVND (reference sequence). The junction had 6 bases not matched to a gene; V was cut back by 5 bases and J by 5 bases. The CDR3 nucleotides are TGTGCCAGTAGTCCCGCCGGGACAGGGAATGAAAAACTGTTTTTT. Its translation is CASSPAGTGNEKLFF.